Sequencing of this T cell receptor (beta chain) was carried out in a study of OX40 agonist ivuxolimab in advanced cancers. Study at large: Patients' therapy was ivuxolimab, an antibody that acts as an agonist of OX40 (CD134). The mean age was roughly 60 years, ranging from about 20 to 79, with about four fifths of participants male.

CDR1 and CDR2 (germline): MDHEN, SYDVKM. The CDR3 is 14 amino acids. Trimming removed 3 bases at V and 6 bases at J, with 12 bases between. The protocol was immunoSEQ multiplex PCR, while the TCRdb copy is restricted to in-frame clones and leaves out a portion. The sample has about 29,000 clones, roughly four fifths seen once. The clonotype comes from an adult with an advanced solid tumor such as melanoma, head and neck, liver or kidney cancer. J is TRBJ1-5 and V is TRBV28, with no clear D. The source was CD4+ or CD8+ T cells sorted from blood, collected in a trial of the OX40 agonist ivuxolimab. This CDR3 is CASSLKWGGQPQHF. CDR3 bases: TGTGCCAGCAGTTTGAAATGGGGAGGTCAGCCCCAGCATTTT.